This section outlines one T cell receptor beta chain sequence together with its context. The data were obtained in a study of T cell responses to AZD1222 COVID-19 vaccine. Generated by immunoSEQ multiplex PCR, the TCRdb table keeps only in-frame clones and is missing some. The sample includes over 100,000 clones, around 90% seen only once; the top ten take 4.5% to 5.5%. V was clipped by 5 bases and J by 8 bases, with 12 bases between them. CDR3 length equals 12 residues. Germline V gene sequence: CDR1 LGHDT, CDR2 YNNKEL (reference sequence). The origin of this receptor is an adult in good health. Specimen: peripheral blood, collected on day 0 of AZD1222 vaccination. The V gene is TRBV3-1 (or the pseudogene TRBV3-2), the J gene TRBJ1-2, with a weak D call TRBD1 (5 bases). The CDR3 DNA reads TGTGCCAGCAGCACAGGAGCGGGGGGCTACACCTTC. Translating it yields CASSTGAGGYTF.